A single sample gave rise to the 28 T cell receptor beta chains below, sequenced in a study of T cells after yellow fever vaccination. TCRdb fed the 5' RACE reads into MiXCR, producing one record per CDR3 protein. Of 400,000 or so distinct CDR3 sequences listed, around a tenth are singletons. This specimen consisted of PBMCs, obtained on the day of the first yellow fever vaccination. Every receptor here comes from a man between 18 and 35 years old who received the YFV17D yellow fever vaccine.

In its sample, this clonotype was seen a few times. The chain has TRBV5-8 and TRBJ2-5; TRBD2 matches 8 bases. Germline V CDR1 and CDR2: SGHTS, YDEGEE. Trimming took 6 bases from V and 2 from J; bases not matched to a gene: 12. This CDR3 spans 16 amino acids. The DNA for the CDR3 is TGTGCCAGCATGACCGGGACTAGTCTAAATCAAGAGACCCAGTACTTC. Its protein product is CASMTGTSLNQETQYF.

This clonotype has only a few counts. The rearrangement links TRBV6-5 to TRBJ2-3; D is ambiguous. The CDR3 length is 16 residues. Trimming removed 2 bases at V and 1 base at J, with 13 bases between. CDR1 is MNHEY, CDR2 SVGAGI, per germline. CDR3 sequence reads: CASSYLQTIGTDTQYF. CDR3 bases: TGTGCCAGCAGTTACCTCCAGACCATAGGCACAGATACGCAGTATTTT.

This chain uses TRBV5-6 with TRBJ1-6; 10 bases agree with TRBD1. V lost 2 bases, J lost 8 bases, and 10 bases stayed unmatched. Germline CDR1 is SGHDT and CDR2 is YYEEEE. The CDR3 totals 17 residues. CDR3 region: CASSLKTGTGVDSPLHF. In DNA, the CDR3 is TGTGCCAGCAGCTTAAAGACCGGGACAGGGGTTGATTCACCCCTCCACTTT. Full variable domain (rest looked up from reference TRBV5-6 and TRBJ1-6): DAGVTQSPTHLIKTRGQQVTLRCSPKSGHDTVSWYQQALGQGPQFIFQYYEEEERQRGNFPDRFSGHQFPNYSSELNVNALLLGDSALYLCASSLKTGTGVDSPLHFGNGTRLTVT.

The J gene is TRBJ2-5, the V gene TRBV5-1, with TRBD2 as a possible D gene (6 bases). CDR3 length equals 16 residues. Trimming pared 0 bases from V and 2 bases from J, leaving 14 bases between. Germline V gene sequence: CDR1 SGHRS, CDR2 YFSETQ. The CDR3 here is CASSLGGSSGQETQYF. Written as DNA, the CDR3 is TGCGCCAGCAGCTTGGGAGGTAGTAGCGGACAAGAGACCCAGTACTTC.

This clonotype has just a few counts. The gene calls are TRBV25-1 and TRBJ1-4; D call uncertain. Germline V CDR1 and CDR2: MGHDK, SYGVNS. V was clipped by 3 bases and J by 7 bases, with 9 bases between them. This CDR3 has 13 amino acids. CDR3 region: CASSESGFEKLFF. CDR3 DNA: TGTGCCAGCAGTGAGTCGGGATTTGAAAAACTGTTTTTT.

This clonotype was observed a few times. The chain recombines TRBV6-2 or TRBV6-3 with TRBJ2-1, with 10 bases matching TRBD1. The CDR3 contains 16 residues. CDR1 MNHEY and CDR2 SVGEGT come from the germline V gene. Losses at the gene ends were 2 bases for V and 7 bases for J; bases not matched to a gene: 8. CDR3 in amino acids: CASSYPRDRGSNEQFF. CDR3 DNA: TGTGCCAGCAGTTACCCCCGGGACAGGGGCTCAAATGAGCAGTTCTTC.

The genes are TRBV5-6 and TRBJ2-5, with D possibly being TRBD2 (7 bases). The CDR3 is 15 residues long. In germline, CDR1 is SGHDT, CDR2 YYEEEE. Trimming took off 4 bases at V and 5 bases at J, with 18 bases between the two ends. CDR3 nucleotides: TGTGCCAGCAGCCTGACGGCGGGGGCGGGGGAGACCCAGTACTTC. Amino acids: CASSLTAGAGETQYF.

This rearrangement joins TRBV3-1 to TRBJ2-1; TRBD2 agrees at 10 bases. The V gene end was trimmed by 4 bases and the J gene end by 12 bases; junction bases not matched to a gene: 9. Germline CDR1 LGHDT, CDR2 YNNKEL (reference sequence). The CDR3 has 14 amino acids. CDR3 loop: CASSPSGGLVRQFF. The CDR3 DNA is TGTGCCAGCAGCCCTAGCGGGGGCCTCGTCCGGCAGTTCTTC.

The table lists this clonotype with many counts. The gene calls are TRBV7-2 and TRBJ1-6; no firm D call. This CDR3 is 13 amino acids long. V shed 1 base and J shed 8 bases, with 6 bases lying between them. CDR1 is SGHTA and CDR2 is FQGNSA in the germline V gene. CDR3 sequence reads: CASSLVPDSPLHF. Written as DNA, the CDR3 is TGTGCCAGCAGCTTAGTTCCTGATTCACCCCTCCACTTT. The entire variable domain, with the rest obtained from reference TRBV7-2 and TRBJ1-6, is as follows: GAGVSQSPSNKVTEKGKDVELRCDPISGHTALYWYRQSLGQGLEFLIYFQGNSAPDKSGLPSDRFSAERTGGSVSTLTIQRTQQEDSAVYLCASSLVPDSPLHFGNGTRLTVT.

This clonotype was seen a handful of times. The CDR3 sequence is CAIAAGQGRTEAFF. The CDR3 region has the DNA TGTGCCATCGCCGCAGGACAGGGAAGGACTGAAGCTTTCTTT. This chain connects TRBV12-3 or TRBV12-4 to TRBJ1-1, with TRBD1 identical over 8 bases. Trimming cost V 10 bases and J 5 bases; bases outside gene matches: 12. The CDR3 is 14 amino acids.

This clonotype was seen a handful of times. V is TRBV4-1 and J is TRBJ2-1, with a possible D match to TRBD1 (6 bases). CDR3 length: 15 amino acids. V was clipped by 0 bases and J by 8 bases, with 14 bases between them. The V gene's germline CDR1 is MGHRA and CDR2 YSYEKL. CDR3 DNA: TGCGCCAGCAGCCAAGAAGGGGATGGGGGCCATGAGCAGTTCTTC. Protein sequence: CASSQEGDGGHEQFF.

The sample holds many counts of this clonotype. The chain employs TRBV7-2 and TRBJ2-1, with D tentatively TRBD1 or TRBD2 (5 bases each). V dropped 6 bases and J dropped 3 bases, with 15 bases sitting between them. The length of the CDR3 is 15 residues. Germline V gene data show CDR1 as SGHTA and CDR2 as FQGNSA. The CDR3 sequence is CASRGPGTLYNEQFF. In DNA form, the CDR3 reads TGTGCCAGCAGGGGACCCGGGACCCTCTACAATGAGCAGTTCTTC. The full variable domain, with the rest looked up from reference TRBV7-2 and TRBJ2-1, is GAGVSQSPSNKVTEKGKDVELRCDPISGHTALYWYRQSLGQGLEFLIYFQGNSAPDKSGLPSDRFSAERTGGSVSTLTIQRTQQEDSAVYLCASRGPGTLYNEQFFGPGTRLTVL.

In DNA, the CDR3 is TGTGCCATCAGCACCGGGACAGACTATGGCTACACCTTC. Amino acids: CAISTGTDYGYTF. The chain links TRBV10-3 to TRBJ1-2, with 7 bases that match TRBD1. The CDR3 length is 13 residues. The germline V gene has CDR1 ENHRY and CDR2 SYGVKD. V lost 6 bases to trimming and J lost 3 bases; unmatched junction nucleotides: 4.

The rearrangement joins TRBV4-1 to TRBJ1-4; D may be TRBD1 (5 bases). The germline CDR1 and CDR2 sequences are MGHRA and YSYEKL. The V and J ends lost 4 bases and 4 bases respectively, with 16 bases between them. This CDR3 has 16 amino acids. Written as DNA, the CDR3 is TGCGCCAGCAGCCCTCCTCCGGGACTCTATAATGAAAAACTGTTTTTT. Protein: CASSPPPGLYNEKLFF.

The V and J genes are TRBV27 and TRBJ1-1; 9 bases align to TRBD1. The germline V gene encodes CDR1 MNHEY and CDR2 SMNVEV (reference sequence). V was clipped by 8 bases and J by 5 bases; unmatched bases: 9. The CDR3 spans 14 residues. In nucleotides, the CDR3 is TGTGCCAGCTCCCGGGACAGGGAGGGGACTGAAGCTTTCTTT. It is translated as CASSRDREGTEAFF.

V is TRBV24-1 and J is TRBJ2-2, with 7 bases aligning to TRBD2. J lost 6 bases, V lost 1 base, and 4 bases had no gene match. Germline values: CDR1 KGHDR, CDR2 SFDVKD. This CDR3 is 15 amino acids long. The CDR3 spells CATSDLKRGSGELFF. The CDR3 bases are TGTGCCACCAGTGATTTAAAGCGGGGATCCGGGGAGCTGTTTTTT.

As DNA, the CDR3 is TGCGCCAGCAGCCAAGACTTGGCTTACGAGCAGTACTTC. Translating gives CASSQDLAYEQYF. The V and J genes are TRBV4-3 and TRBJ2-7; D not resolved. The V end was cut by 0 bases, the J end by 4 bases, with 7 bases between. Germline-derived CDR1 and CDR2 are LGHNA and YSLEER. The CDR3 extends over 13 amino acids.

The V and J genes are TRBV5-1 and TRBJ2-5, with TRBD2 identical over 7 bases. After removal of 7 bases from V and 3 bases from J, the junction contained 9 bases not matched to a gene. This CDR3 is 14 amino acids long. Germline CDR1 and CDR2: SGHRS and YFSETQ. Written as DNA, the CDR3 is TGCGCCAGCGGCACCGGGACTACAAAAGAGACCCAGTACTTC. Its protein product is CASGTGTTKETQYF.

This clonotype has only a few counts. This chain uses TRBV15 with TRBJ2-1; TRBD2 matches 14 bases. There are 15 residues in the CDR3. J lost 9 bases, V lost 3 bases, and 4 bases had no gene match. CDR1 is LNHNV, CDR2 YYDKDF, per germline (reference sequence). This CDR3 reads CATSRGTSGGFEQFF. CDR3 in DNA: TGTGCCACCAGCAGGGGGACTAGCGGGGGATTTGAGCAGTTCTTC. Based on the CDR3 plus reference TRBV15 and TRBJ2-1, the full variable domain is DAMVIQNPRYQVTQFGKPVTLSCSQTLNHNVMYWYQQKSSQAPKLLFHYYDKDFNNEADTPDNFQSRRPNTSFCFLDIRSPGLGDTAMYLCATSRGTSGGFEQFFGPGTRLTVL.

The J gene is TRBJ1-1, the V gene TRBV12-3 or TRBV12-4, with D perhaps matching TRBD1 (5 bases). This CDR3 has 12 amino acids. V was shortened by 3 bases and J by 7 bases, with 9 bases between the two germline ends. This CDR3 reads CASSFGGVEAFF. The DNA for the CDR3 is TGTGCCAGCAGTTTCGGGGGGGTTGAAGCTTTCTTT.

This clonotype has a count of ten or more. The chain joins TRBV27 to TRBJ2-1, with 7 bases aligning to TRBD2. CDR3 length equals 15 residues. Per the germline V gene, CDR1 is MNHEY and CDR2 is SMNVEV (reference sequence). V gave up 5 bases and J gave up 3 bases; unmatched junction bases: 7. The CDR3 spells CASSPPPGGYNEQFF. Here the CDR3 DNA reads TGTGCCAGCAGTCCCCCTCCGGGGGGCTACAATGAGCAGTTCTTC.

This chain joins TRBV4-1 and TRBJ2-3, with TRBD1 as a possible D gene (5 bases). The V and J ends lost 0 bases and 4 bases respectively, with 11 bases between them. Per germline, CDR1 MGHRA and CDR2 YSYEKL. This CDR3 region has 15 residues. The CDR3 DNA sequence: TGCGCCAGCAGCCAAGATCGGTCAGGGCCAGATACGCAGTATTTT. Amino acid sequence: CASSQDRSGPDTQYF.

This clonotype was seen a handful of times. The rearrangement links TRBV4-1 to TRBJ2-3, with 13 bases identical to TRBD2. V dropped 2 bases and J dropped 6; count of bases not matched to a gene: 5. This CDR3 has 16 residues. Germline V lookup: CDR1 MGHRA, CDR2 YSYEKL. The CDR3 loop is CASSQILAGGPDTQYF. The CDR3 coding sequence is TGCGCCAGCAGCCAAATACTAGCGGGGGGGCCTGATACGCAGTATTTT.

The rearrangement uses TRBV7-2 and TRBJ1-4, with 7 bases fitting TRBD1. The CDR3 length is 13 residues. Germline values: CDR1 SGHTA, CDR2 FQGNSA. V was clipped by 5 bases and J by 8 bases; unmatched bases: 5. The CDR3 region is CASSAGQQEKLFF. CDR3 coding DNA: TGTGCCAGCAGCGCGGGACAGCAGGAAAAACTGTTTTTT. The full variable domain, in which reference TRBV7-2 and TRBJ1-4 provide the parts outside the CDR3, is GAGVSQSPSNKVTEKGKDVELRCDPISGHTALYWYRQSLGQGLEFLIYFQGNSAPDKSGLPSDRFSAERTGGSVSTLTIQRTQQEDSAVYLCASSAGQQEKLFFGSGTQLSVL.

This clonotype has more than one count but fewer than ten. This sequence joins TRBV7-3 and TRBJ2-3, with D possibly TRBD1 on 7 matching bases. Looked up from germline, CDR1 is SGHTA and CDR2 is FQGTGA. This CDR3 is 15 amino acids long. V shed 5 bases and J shed 5 bases, with 17 bases lying between them. The CDR3 bases are TGTGCCAGCAGCCCTGGAGGGGGCCGAGGAGATACGCAGTATTTT. Its translation is CASSPGGGRGDTQYF. Full variable domain (missing parts from reference TRBV7-3 and TRBJ2-3): GAGVSQTPSNKVTEKGKYVELRCDPISGHTALYWYRQSLGQGPEFLIYFQGTGAADDSGLPNDRFFAVRPEGSVSTLKIQRTERGDSAVYLCASSPGGGRGDTQYFGPGTRLTVL.

This clonotype was found a few times. DNA of the CDR3: TGTGCCAGCAGCGTAGGACGGACCCAAGAGACCCAGTACTTC. Translating it yields CASSVGRTQETQYF. The chain uses TRBV9 and TRBJ2-5; D is ambiguous. CDR1 SGDLS and CDR2 YYNGEE come from the germline V gene. This CDR3 region has 14 residues. Trimming took off 0 bases at V and 1 base at J, with 7 bases between the two ends.

This clonotype was detected only a few times. V and J are TRBV10-3 and TRBJ2-2; D tentatively reads TRBD1 or TRBD2 (5 bases each). This CDR3 region has 11 residues. Germline V gene lookup returns CDR1 ENHRY and CDR2 SYGVKD. V was cut by 8 bases and J by 5 bases, with 6 bases left in between. The CDR3 nucleotides read TGTGCCATCGGGGGAACCGGGGAGCTGTTTTTT. Its translation: CAIGGTGELFF.

The table lists this clonotype with a few counts. The chain joins TRBV6-2 or TRBV6-3 to TRBJ1-5; 9 nucleotides agree with TRBD1. CDR3 size: 17 residues. Germline lookup yields CDR1 MNHEY and CDR2 SVGEGT. Trimming cost V 5 bases and J 0 bases; bases outside gene matches: 8. CDR3 protein: CASSKRTGALSNQPQHF. CDR3 bases: TGTGCCAGCAGTAAGCGGACAGGGGCCCTTAGCAATCAGCCCCAGCATTTT.